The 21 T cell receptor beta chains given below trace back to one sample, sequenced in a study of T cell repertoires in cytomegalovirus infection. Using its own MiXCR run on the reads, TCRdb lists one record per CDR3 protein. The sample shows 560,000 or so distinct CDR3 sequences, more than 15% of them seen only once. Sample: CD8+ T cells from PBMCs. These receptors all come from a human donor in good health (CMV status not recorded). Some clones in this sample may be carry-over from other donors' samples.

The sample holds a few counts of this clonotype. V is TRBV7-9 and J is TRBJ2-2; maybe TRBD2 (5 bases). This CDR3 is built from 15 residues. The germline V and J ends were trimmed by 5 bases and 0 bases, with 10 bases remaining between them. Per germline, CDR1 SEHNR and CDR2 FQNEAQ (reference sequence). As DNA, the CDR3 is TGTGCCAGCAGCCCCACTAGAACGAACACCGGGGAGCTGTTTTTT. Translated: CASSPTRTNTGELFF.

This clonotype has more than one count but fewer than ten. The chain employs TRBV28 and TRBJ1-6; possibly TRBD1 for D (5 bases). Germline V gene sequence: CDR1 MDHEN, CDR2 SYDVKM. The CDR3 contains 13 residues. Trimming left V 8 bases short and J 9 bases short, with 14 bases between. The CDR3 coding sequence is TGTGCCAGCTTTACAGGTTGGAGTTCACCCCTCCACTTT. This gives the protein CASFTGWSSPLHF.

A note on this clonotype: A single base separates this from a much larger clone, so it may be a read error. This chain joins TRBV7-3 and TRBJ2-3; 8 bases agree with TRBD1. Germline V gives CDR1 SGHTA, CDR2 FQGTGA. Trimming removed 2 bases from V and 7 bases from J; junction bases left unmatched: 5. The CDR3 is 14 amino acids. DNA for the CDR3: TGTGCCAGCAGCTTAGGACAGGGCCACAATACGCAGTATTTT. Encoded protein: CASSLGQGHNTQYF.

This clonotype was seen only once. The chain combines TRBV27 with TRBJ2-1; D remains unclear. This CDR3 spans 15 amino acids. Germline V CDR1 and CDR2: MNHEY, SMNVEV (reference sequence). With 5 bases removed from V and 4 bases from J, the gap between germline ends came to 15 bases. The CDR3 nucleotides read TGTGCCAGCAGTGGCTTCGGAGCGCTGTACAATGAGCAGTTCTTC. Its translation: CASSGFGALYNEQFF.

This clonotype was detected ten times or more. CDR3 protein: CASSLTGTGVTDTQYF. The CDR3 nucleotides read TGTGCCAGCAGCTTAACCGGGACAGGGGTCACAGATACGCAGTATTTT. The chain employs TRBV7-8 and TRBJ2-3; 10 bases are shared with TRBD1. J gave up 2 bases and V 2 bases, and 4 bases lay outside the gene matches. Looked up from germline, CDR1 is SGHVS and CDR2 is FQNEAQ. CDR3 length: 16 amino acids.

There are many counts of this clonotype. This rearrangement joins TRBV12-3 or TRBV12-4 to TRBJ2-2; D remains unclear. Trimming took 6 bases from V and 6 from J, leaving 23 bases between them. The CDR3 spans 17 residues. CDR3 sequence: CASSPLGSGGSSGELFF. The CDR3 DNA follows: TGTGCCAGCAGCCCCCTCGGATCGGGCGGCTCGTCCGGGGAGCTGTTTTTT.

The CDR3 nucleotides are TGCGCCAGCAGCTTCGGACTAGCGGGAGGGCTCCTTTGGACAGATACGCAGTATTTT. Translation: CASSFGLAGGLLWTDTQYF. The chain employs TRBV5-1 and TRBJ2-3; 15 bases match TRBD2. With 2 bases clipped from V and 3 bases from J, the junction kept 10 bases outside the gene matches. The CDR3 length is 19 residues. CDR1 and CDR2 (germline): SGHRS, YFSETQ.

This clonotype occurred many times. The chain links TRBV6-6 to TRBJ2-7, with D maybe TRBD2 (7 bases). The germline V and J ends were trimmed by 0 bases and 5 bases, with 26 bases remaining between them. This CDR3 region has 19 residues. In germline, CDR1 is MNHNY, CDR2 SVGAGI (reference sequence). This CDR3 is CASSYSVGGGGGTFNEQYF. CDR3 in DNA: TGTGCCAGCAGTTACTCCGTGGGGGGGGGCGGCGGGACCTTCAACGAGCAGTACTTC.

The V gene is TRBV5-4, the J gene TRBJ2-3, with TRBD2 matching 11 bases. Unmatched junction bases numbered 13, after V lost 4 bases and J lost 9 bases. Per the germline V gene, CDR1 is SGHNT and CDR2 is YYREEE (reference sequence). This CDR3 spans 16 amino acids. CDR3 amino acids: CASSPPLAGGPGTQYF. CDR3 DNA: TGTGCCAGCAGCCCCCCTTTAGCGGGGGGGCCTGGAACGCAGTATTTT.

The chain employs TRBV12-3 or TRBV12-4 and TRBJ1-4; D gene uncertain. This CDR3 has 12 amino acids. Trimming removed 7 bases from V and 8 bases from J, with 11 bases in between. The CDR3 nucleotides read TGTGCCAGCAAGGGAGGATCGGAAAAACTGTTTTTT. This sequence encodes CASKGGSEKLFF.

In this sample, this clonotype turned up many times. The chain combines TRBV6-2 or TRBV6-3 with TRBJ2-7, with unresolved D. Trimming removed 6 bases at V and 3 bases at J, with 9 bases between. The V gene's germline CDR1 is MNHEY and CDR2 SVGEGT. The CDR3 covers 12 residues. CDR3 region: CASSRAYYEQYF. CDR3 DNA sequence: TGTGCCAGCAGCCGGGCTTACTACGAGCAGTACTTC.

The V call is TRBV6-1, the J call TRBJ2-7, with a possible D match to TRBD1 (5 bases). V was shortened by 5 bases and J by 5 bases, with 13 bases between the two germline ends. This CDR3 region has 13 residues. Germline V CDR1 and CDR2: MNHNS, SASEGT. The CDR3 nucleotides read TGTGCCAGCAGTACAGGACCCTGGGACGAGCAGTACTTC. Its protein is CASSTGPWDEQYF.

CDR3 sequence reads: CASSELAGGPVTRYEQYF. The DNA for the CDR3 is TGTGCCAGCAGCGAGCTGGCGGGAGGGCCGGTCACAAGGTACGAGCAGTACTTC. V usage is TRBV4-2 and J usage is TRBJ2-7; 9 nucleotides agree with TRBD2. Germline CDR1 LGHNA, CDR2 YNFKEQ. The CDR3 contains 18 residues. After removal of 5 bases from V and 4 bases from J, the junction contained 18 bases not matched to a gene.

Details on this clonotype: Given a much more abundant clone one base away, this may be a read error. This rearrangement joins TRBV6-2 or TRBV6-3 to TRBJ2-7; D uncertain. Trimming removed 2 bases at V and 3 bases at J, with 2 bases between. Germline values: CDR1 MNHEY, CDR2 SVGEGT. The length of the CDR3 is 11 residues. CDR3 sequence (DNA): TGTGCCAGCAGTTACCACTACGAGCAGTACTTC. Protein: CASSYHYEQYF.

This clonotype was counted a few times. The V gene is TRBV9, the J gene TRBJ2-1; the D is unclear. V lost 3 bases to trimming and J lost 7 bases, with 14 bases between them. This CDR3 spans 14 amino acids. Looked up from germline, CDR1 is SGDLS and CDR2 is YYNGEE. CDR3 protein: CASSASETANEQFF. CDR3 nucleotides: TGTGCCAGCAGCGCATCAGAGACGGCTAATGAGCAGTTCTTC.

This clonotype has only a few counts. This CDR3 is CASSLSASGSAQDDTQYF. The CDR3 bases are TGCGCCAGCAGCTTGAGTGCTAGCGGGTCTGCCCAGGACGATACGCAGTATTTT. This chain uses TRBV5-1 with TRBJ2-3; 8 positions match TRBD2. After removal of 1 base from V and 6 bases from J, the junction contained 16 bases not matched to a gene. Germline lookup yields CDR1 SGHRS and CDR2 YFSETQ. The CDR3 is 18 amino acids.

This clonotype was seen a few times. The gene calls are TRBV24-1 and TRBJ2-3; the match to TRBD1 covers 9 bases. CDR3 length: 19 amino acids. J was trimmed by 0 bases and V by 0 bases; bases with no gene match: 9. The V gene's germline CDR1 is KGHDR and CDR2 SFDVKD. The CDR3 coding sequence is TGTGCCACCAGTGATTTGGAGGTGGAGGGGACAGGGAGCACAGATACGCAGTATTTT. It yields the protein CATSDLEVEGTGSTDTQYF.

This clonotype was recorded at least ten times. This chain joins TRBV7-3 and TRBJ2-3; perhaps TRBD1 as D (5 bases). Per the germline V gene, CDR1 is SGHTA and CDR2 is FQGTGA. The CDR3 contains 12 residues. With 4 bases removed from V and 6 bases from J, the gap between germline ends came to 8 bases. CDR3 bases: TGTGCCAGCAGCTACCCAGGGGATACGCAGTATTTT. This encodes CASSYPGDTQYF.

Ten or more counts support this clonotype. CDR3 protein: CASSPPGDPSYGYTF. The CDR3 coding sequence is TGTGCCAGCAGTCCCCCAGGGGACCCTTCCTATGGCTACACCTTC. J is TRBJ1-2 and V is TRBV6-5; a weak D match, TRBD1 (6 bases). V lost 5 bases to trimming and J lost 4 bases, with 17 bases between them. This CDR3 has 15 amino acids. In germline, CDR1 is MNHEY, CDR2 SVGAGI.

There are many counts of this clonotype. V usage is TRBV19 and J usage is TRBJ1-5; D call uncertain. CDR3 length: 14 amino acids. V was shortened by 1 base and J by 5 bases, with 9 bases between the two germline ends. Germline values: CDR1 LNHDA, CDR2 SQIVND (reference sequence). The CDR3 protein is CASSIAPPHQPQHF. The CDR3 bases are TGTGCCAGTAGTATAGCCCCGCCTCATCAGCCCCAGCATTTT.

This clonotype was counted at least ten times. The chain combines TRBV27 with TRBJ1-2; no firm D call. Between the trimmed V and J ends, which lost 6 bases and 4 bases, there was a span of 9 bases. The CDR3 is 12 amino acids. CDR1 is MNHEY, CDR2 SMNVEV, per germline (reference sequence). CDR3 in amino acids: CASSDGFYGYTF. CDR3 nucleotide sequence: TGTGCCAGCAGCGACGGTTTCTATGGCTACACCTTC.